This T cell receptor beta chain was identified during a study of T cell changes during pregnancy in multiple sclerosis. Clones were read by immunoSEQ multiplex PCR, and TCRdb kept only the in-frame ones, dropping some. The repertoire holds just over 40,000 clones, with approximately 88% as singletons. This receptor was identified in a female donor in good health, enrolled as a control in a pregnancy study. The sample was peripheral blood, taken in the first trimester of pregnancy.

CDR3: CASSPSRGLSSGANVLTF. CDR3 nucleotides: TGTGCCAGCAGCCCGTCGCGGGGGTTATCCTCTGGGGCCAACGTCCTGACTTTC. This chain connects TRBV27 to TRBJ2-6, with 7 bases aligning to TRBD2. This CDR3 is 18 amino acids long. Trimming removed 6 bases from V and 0 bases from J; junction bases left unmatched: 11. CDR1 is MNHEY and CDR2 is SMNVEV in the germline V gene (reference sequence). The full variable domain, completed using reference TRBV27 and TRBJ2-6, is EAQVTQNPRYLITVTGKKLTVTCSQNMNHEYMSWYRQDPGLGLRQIYYSMNVEVTDKGDVPEGYKVSRKEKRNFPLILESPSPNQTSLYFCASSPSRGLSSGANVLTFGAGSRLTVL.